The clone carrying this T cell receptor (beta chain) came up a few times. Its cognate antigen is unknown. CDR3 length: 15 residues. V was cut by 1 base and J by 3 bases, with 10 bases left in between. This sample is drawn from a study of identical twins. Points from the study as a whole: The study based its conclusions on cross-sectional statistical analysis and did not follow the same donors.

From the 5' RACE reads, TCRdb called clonotypes with MiXCR, one entry per CDR3 protein. Of hundreds of thousands of distinct CDR3 sequences detected, 8% to 9% appear once; the ten largest clones hold approximately 0.94%. The same sample was also used in a study of yellow fever vaccine responses in identical twins.

The chain recombines TRBV12-3 or TRBV12-4 with TRBJ2-1, with TRBD1 as a possible D gene (6 bases). The sample comprised PBMCs. This clonotype was obtained from a woman under 30 in good health. CDR3 protein: CASSLGQVNYNEQFF. DNA for the CDR3: TGTGCCAGCAGTTTAGGACAGGTTAACTACAATGAGCAGTTCTTC.